The TCR beta chain described here comes from a study of T cells in Graves' hyperthyroidism and ophthalmopathy. CDR1 and CDR2 (germline): MNHEY, SMNVEV (reference sequence). V lost 5 bases, J lost 0 bases, and 16 bases lay in between. The CDR3 consists of 16 residues. General study points: Blood held most thyroid clonotypes expanded above 0.001 frequency.

TCR beta CDR3 region amplification was performed from RNA transcripts. A first-round RT-PCR of the TCR CDR3 used the HTBI primer set. One entry per CDR3 protein results from TCRdb running MiXCR on the multiplex PCR reads. The sample includes 500,000 to 600,000 distinct CDR3 sequences, roughly 45% of them seen just once. About this clonotype: The antigen is undetermined.

Pregnant or lactating patients were excluded, as were those with uncontrolled infection or other autoimmune disease. Clinical symptoms, serum thyroxine, TRAb, thyroid ultrasound and orbital computed tomography established diagnosis. This chain connects TRBV27 to TRBJ1-1, with D possibly being TRBD1 (5 bases). What was sequenced was peripheral blood or thyroid tissue (not recorded which). The clonotype originates from an adult woman with Graves' disease, either hyperthyroidism or ophthalmopathy (not recorded which). CDR3: CASSPFLGGMNTEAFF. The DNA for the CDR3 is TGTGCCAGCAGTCCTTTTCTTGGGGGGATGAACACTGAAGCTTTCTTT.